The rows below give T cell receptor beta chains drawn from one sample of a study of blood T cell repertoires in COVID-19. Only in-frame clones appear in the TCRdb table, and some are missing; sequencing was by immunoSEQ multiplex PCR. The table lists about 54,000 clones, 85% of them singletons. The sample was peripheral blood. Every receptor here comes from a man between 35 and 55 years old with active COVID-19. Each CDR3 is given with its conserved first and last residue. Each record gives: D gene, CDR3 length, V gene, clone size, J gene, CDR3 protein, CDR3 DNA. The D gene is left open where the match is weak. The listing skips clone size in some rows; elsewhere it reads once, few, many or a size class.

>TRBD1|15|TRBV28|NA|TRBJ2-7
CASRTNRDRGYEQYF
TGTGCCAGCAGGACCAATCGGGACAGGGGGTACGAGCAGTACTTC
>TRBD1|16|TRBV7-9|NA|TRBJ1-3
CASSHGQGLSGNTIYF
TGTGCCAGCAGCCACGGACAGGGCCTCTCTGGAAACACCATATATTTT
>NA|13|TRBV11-3|NA|TRBJ2-7
CASSLYSSYEQYF
TGTGCCAGCAGCCTCTATAGCTCCTACGAGCAGTACTTC
>NA|16|TRBV28|NA|TRBJ2-5
CASSFLGPQMQETQYF
TGTGCCAGCAGTTTTCTAGGTCCCCAGATGCAAGAGACCCAGTACTTC
>TRBD1|14|TRBV12-5|NA|TRBJ1-2
CASGPGQGRYGYTF
TGTGCTAGTGGTCCGGGACAGGGACGCTATGGCTACACCTTC
>NA|15|TRBV7-8|NA|TRBJ1-2
CASSTHRPNGGGYTF
TGTGCCAGCAGCACCCACAGACCCAATGGAGGAGGCTACACCTTC
>NA|14|TRBV5-6|NA|TRBJ1-1
CASSLSGIYTEAFF
TGTGCCAGCAGCTTGTCCGGGATATACACTGAAGCTTTCTTT
>TRBD2|14|TRBV18|few|TRBJ2-7
CASSPGLAGSEQYF
TGTGCCAGCTCACCAGGACTAGCGGGAAGCGAGCAGTACTTC
>NA|14|TRBV24-1|NA|TRBJ2-7
CATSPPGPVHEQYF
TGTGCCACCTCCCCCCCAGGGCCGGTCCACGAGCAGTACTTC
>NA|11|TRBV6-5|NA|TRBJ2-5
CASSLEETQYF
TGTGCCAGCAGTCTGGAGGAGACCCAGTACTTC
>NA|15|TRBV5-1|once|TRBJ2-6
CASSLLRPGANVLTF
TGCGCCAGCAGCTTGCTCCGTCCCGGGGCCAACGTCCTGACTTTC
>NA|14|TRBV5-1|NA|TRBJ1-1
CASSSNVRRAEAFF
TGCGCCAGCAGCTCCAATGTCCGCCGGGCTGAAGCTTTCTTT
>TRBD1|14|TRBV29-1|NA|TRBJ2-1
CSVEVGQGAGEQFF
TGCAGCGTTGAAGTTGGACAGGGGGCGGGAGAGCAGTTCTTC
>NA|17|TRBV4-2|NA|TRBJ1-4
CASSQDREGLRPGKLFF
TGTGCCAGCAGCCAAGATCGGGAGGGACTCCGACCCGGAAAACTGTTTTTT
>NA|15|TRBV7-2|NA|TRBJ1-1
CASSPSLFMNTEAFF
TGTGCCAGCAGCCCCTCGCTATTCATGAACACTGAAGCTTTCTTT
>NA|13|TRBV6-6|NA|TRBJ1-5
CASSYEAEQPQHF
TGTGCCAGCAGTTACGAGGCAGAACAGCCCCAGCATTTT
>NA|15|TRBV5-3|NA|TRBJ2-1
CARSLDAVVRNEQFF
TGTGCCAGAAGCTTGGACGCCGTAGTCAGGAATGAGCAGTTCTTC
>TRBD2|15|TRBV15|NA|TRBJ2-2
CATRPAGGETGELFF
TGTGCCACCAGGCCGGCGGGAGGTGAAACCGGGGAGCTGTTTTTT
>TRBD1|16|TRBV5-1|NA|TRBJ1-2
CASSRTGGVQNYGYTF
TGCGCCAGCAGTCGGACAGGGGGCGTCCAAAACTATGGCTACACCTTC
>TRBD2|15|TRBV27|NA|TRBJ2-4
CASRSGRAERYIQYF
TGTGCCAGCAGAAGCGGGAGGGCCGAGAGGTACATTCAGTACTTC
>TRBD1|13|TRBV5-4|NA|TRBJ2-1
CASTGQGNNEQFF
TGTGCCAGCACCGGACAGGGGAACAATGAGCAGTTCTTC
>TRBD1|15|TRBV28|NA|TRBJ1-6
CASSLTGTANSPLHF
TGTGCCAGCAGTTTAACAGGGACAGCTAATTCACCCCTCCACTTT
>TRBD2|16|TRBV9|NA|TRBJ2-2
CASSPRLAGATGELFF
TGTGCCAGCAGCCCGCGACTAGCGGGAGCCACCGGGGAGCTGTTTTTT
>TRBD2|13|TRBV10-3|NA|TRBJ2-7
CAISGAGGVEQYF
TGTGCCATCAGTGGAGCGGGAGGGGTCGAGCAGTACTTC
>TRBD2|15|TRBV5-4|NA|TRBJ2-1
CASSLPGLARNEQFF
TGTGCCAGCAGCTTACCGGGACTAGCCCGCAATGAGCAGTTCTTC
>NA|15|TRBV5-1|NA|TRBJ1-2
CASSPGGGAPGGYTF
TGCGCCAGCAGCCCCGGGGGGGGAGCTCCGGGCGGCTACACCTTC
>TRBD1|17|TRBV11-3|NA|TRBJ2-5
CASSSGTGGANQETQYF
TGTGCCAGCAGCTCTGGGACAGGGGGCGCGAACCAAGAGACCCAGTACTTC
>NA|13|TRBV6-5|NA|TRBJ1-2
CASSYSRNYGYTF
TGTGCCAGCAGTTACTCGAGGAACTATGGCTACACCTTC
>NA|16|TRBV24-1|NA|TRBJ1-5
CATSESIPGGHQPQHF
TGTGCCACCAGTGAGTCTATCCCCGGGGGACATCAGCCCCAGCATTTT
>TRBD1|15|TRBV11-2|NA|TRBJ1-5
CASSNTGTENQPQHF
TGTGCCAGCAGCAACACCGGGACAGAGAATCAGCCCCAGCATTTT
>NA|16|TRBV4-1|NA|TRBJ1-5
CASSHLGGGPLQPQHF
TGCGCCAGCAGCCACTTAGGGGGGGGTCCCCTTCAGCCCCAGCATTTT
>NA|14|TRBV7-9|NA|TRBJ2-3
CASSSTGSTDTQYF
TGTGCCAGCAGTTCGACAGGCAGCACAGATACGCAGTATTTT
>NA|13|TRBV2|NA|TRBJ2-7
CASLETDSYEQYF
TGTGCCAGTTTAGAAACAGACTCCTACGAGCAGTACTTC
>TRBD2|19|TRBV5-1|NA|TRBJ2-5
CASSLATGRTSGYQETQYF
TGCGCCAGCAGCTTGGCGACAGGGAGGACTAGCGGGTACCAAGAGACCCAGTACTTC
>NA|12|TRBV28|NA|TRBJ1-2
CASSYTVYGYTF
TGTGCCAGCAGTTACACAGTCTATGGCTACACCTTC
>NA|13|TRBV6-5|once|TRBJ2-7
CASSYSRGYEQYF
TGTGCCAGCAGTTACTCTAGGGGCTACGAGCAGTACTTC
>TRBD2|18|TRBV14|NA|TRBJ2-1
CASSQARPPSGRSNEQFF
TGTGCCAGCAGCCAAGCTAGGCCTCCTAGCGGGAGAAGCAATGAGCAGTTCTTC
>NA|18|TRBV27|NA|TRBJ2-1
CASSYTALVASSYNEQFF
TGTGCCAGCAGCTATACCGCCTTGGTAGCGAGCTCCTACAATGAGCAGTTCTTC
>NA|14|TRBV3-1/TRBV3-2|NA|TRBJ2-5
CASSPGTYQETQYF
TGTGCCAGCAGCCCCGGGACATACCAAGAGACCCAGTACTTC
>TRBD1|14|TRBV19|NA|TRBJ2-7
CASRGQGGNYGQYF
TGTGCCAGTAGGGGACAGGGAGGGAACTACGGGCAGTACTTC